This is a list of T cell receptor beta chains from one sample in a study of response to subunit inactivated influenza vaccine. MiXCR, applied by TCRdb to the RT-PCR reads, yields one record per CDR3 protein. In the table there are hundreds of thousands of distinct CDR3 sequences, around 18% of which are singletons. The sample was PBMCs from blood, taken 5 to 6 days after vaccination. The source is a man aged 45 to 65 who received an inactivated influenza vaccine. CDR3s include the opening cysteine and the closing phenylalanine or tryptophan. Each record gives: clone size, J gene, D gene, V gene, CDR3 protein, CDR3 DNA. D genes are given only for firm matches. Some rows have no size entry. The others give once, few or many, or a class for an expanded clone.

abundance: .; j_gene: TRBJ2-3; d_gene: .; v_gene: TRBV5-1; CDR3aa: CASSFRTQIPDTQYF; CDR3nt: TGCGCCAGCAGCTTCAGGACCCAAATACCAGATACGCAGTATTTT
abundance: .; j_gene: TRBJ2-5; d_gene: .; v_gene: TRBV12-3/TRBV12-4; CDR3aa: CASSSMGRGGTQYF; CDR3nt: TGTGCCAGCAGTTCGATGGGCAGGGGAGGGACCCAGTACTTC
abundance: .; j_gene: TRBJ2-1; d_gene: TRBD2; v_gene: TRBV20-1; CDR3aa: CSAKKRGSYNEQFF; CDR3nt: TGCAGTGCTAAGAAGCGGGGCTCCTACAATGAGCAGTTCTTC
abundance: few; j_gene: TRBJ2-1; d_gene: .; v_gene: TRBV12-3/TRBV12-4; CDR3aa: CASSFPRIVDEQFF; CDR3nt: TGTGCCAGCAGTTTCCCTAGGATCGTGGATGAGCAGTTCTTC
abundance: .; j_gene: TRBJ2-7; d_gene: .; v_gene: TRBV7-2; CDR3aa: CASSLGWGNEQYF; CDR3nt: TGTGCCAGCAGCTTAGGCTGGGGCAACGAGCAGTACTTC
abundance: .; j_gene: TRBJ2-5; d_gene: TRBD1; v_gene: TRBV15; CDR3aa: CATSSQTGPQETQYF; CDR3nt: TGTGCCACCAGCAGCCAGACAGGGCCCCAAGAGACCCAGTACTTC
abundance: .; j_gene: TRBJ1-5; d_gene: TRBD1; v_gene: TRBV20-1; CDR3aa: CSARRTGDLLYSNQPQHF; CDR3nt: TGCAGTGCTCGGAGGACAGGCGACTTACTCTATAGCAATCAGCCCCAGCATTTT
abundance: few; j_gene: TRBJ1-2; d_gene: .; v_gene: TRBV11-2; CDR3aa: CASSGRGRHYGYTF; CDR3nt: TGTGCCAGCAGTGGCCGTGGACGGCACTATGGCTACACCTTC
abundance: .; j_gene: TRBJ1-3; d_gene: TRBD1; v_gene: TRBV10-2; CDR3aa: CASSIGQGGGNTIYF; CDR3nt: TGCGCCAGCAGTATCGGACAGGGTGGTGGAAACACCATATATTTT
abundance: few; j_gene: TRBJ2-7; d_gene: .; v_gene: TRBV5-5; CDR3aa: CASSFARPRTGSSYEQYF; CDR3nt: TGTGCCAGCAGCTTTGCAAGGCCGAGGACGGGGAGCTCCTACGAGCAGTACTTC
abundance: few; j_gene: TRBJ2-7; d_gene: .; v_gene: TRBV5-6; CDR3aa: CASSQVTVTYEQYF; CDR3nt: TGTGCCAGCAGCCAAGTCACAGTGACCTACGAGCAGTACTTC
abundance: .; j_gene: TRBJ1-1; d_gene: .; v_gene: TRBV6-1; CDR3aa: CATTQGLENTEAFF; CDR3nt: TGTGCCACGACTCAGGGGCTTGAGAACACTGAAGCTTTCTTT
abundance: few; j_gene: TRBJ1-1; d_gene: .; v_gene: TRBV7-9; CDR3aa: CASSFFLGAMNTEAFF; CDR3nt: TGTGCCAGCAGCTTCTTTCTCGGGGCTATGAACACTGAAGCTTTCTTT
abundance: few; j_gene: TRBJ2-3; d_gene: .; v_gene: TRBV7-9; CDR3aa: CASRWDPTDTQYF; CDR3nt: TGTGCCAGCAGATGGGACCCCACAGATACGCAGTATTTT
abundance: .; j_gene: TRBJ2-5; d_gene: TRBD1; v_gene: TRBV29-1; CDR3aa: CSVEMAGGETQYF; CDR3nt: TGCAGCGTTGAGATGGCAGGGGGTGAGACCCAGTACTTC
abundance: .; j_gene: TRBJ2-1; d_gene: .; v_gene: TRBV4-2; CDR3aa: CASSQVASTYNEQFF; CDR3nt: TGTGCCAGCAGCCAAGTGGCCAGTACCTACAATGAGCAGTTCTTC
abundance: many; j_gene: TRBJ2-7; d_gene: .; v_gene: TRBV29-1; CDR3aa: CSVETLLGIKQYF; CDR3nt: TGCAGCGTTGAAACCCTGCTTGGGATAAAGCAGTACTTC
abundance: many; j_gene: TRBJ2-7; d_gene: TRBD2; v_gene: TRBV29-1; CDR3aa: CSVPSGNSYEQYF; CDR3nt: TGCAGCGTACCTAGCGGGAACTCCTACGAGCAGTACTTC
abundance: few; j_gene: TRBJ2-1; d_gene: .; v_gene: TRBV12-1; CDR3aa: CASSFDLGDEQFF; CDR3nt: TGTGCCAGCAGCTTTGATCTGGGCGATGAGCAGTTCTTC
abundance: .; j_gene: TRBJ2-7; d_gene: TRBD1; v_gene: TRBV6-2/TRBV6-3; CDR3aa: CASREQGISYEQYF; CDR3nt: TGTGCCAGCAGAGAACAGGGGATCTCCTACGAGCAGTACTTC
abundance: few; j_gene: TRBJ2-5; d_gene: .; v_gene: TRBV6-5; CDR3aa: CASSYIGDTFSAQYF; CDR3nt: TGTGCCAGCAGTTACATCGGGGACACCTTCTCGGCCCAGTACTTC
abundance: many; j_gene: TRBJ2-1; d_gene: TRBD2; v_gene: TRBV11-1; CDR3aa: CASSLAGLAGREQFF; CDR3nt: TGTGCCAGCAGCCTTGCGGGACTAGCGGGACGTGAGCAGTTCTTC